Below, one T cell receptor (beta chain) is given with its context. The germline gives CDR1 SGHVS, CDR2 FQNEAQ. The CDR3 has 16 amino acids. V was pared by 0 bases and J by 0 bases, with 9 bases between. Both 60 Vbeta primers and 13 Jbeta primers went into the PCR. The data were produced by immunoSEQ multiplex PCR, yet TCRdb's version contains in-frame clones alone and is incomplete. The sample holds over 80,000 clones, about 69% seen once. This sample was included in a study of cytomegalovirus exposure and HLA in healthy donors. The receptor comes from a woman aged 18-30 years in good health and CMV-seropositive. The chain combines TRBV7-8 with TRBJ1-3, with D hard to call. What was sequenced was PBMCs. The CDR3 is CASSLAGGGSGNTIYF. The DNA of the CDR3 is TGTGCCAGCAGCTTAGCCGGCGGAGGCTCTGGAAACACCATATATTTT.